This paragraph reports one T cell receptor beta chain. Deletions cut 6 bases from V and 8 bases from J, with 16 bases between. The CDR3 runs 13 residues. Per the original data handling: Amplifying reference gene primers gave estimates of nucleated cell counts. Sequenced by immunoSEQ multiplex PCR; TCRdb stores in-frame clones only, minus some. The V and J calls and clone size were taken over from that table, and D and trimming were inferred from the DNA. The repertoire holds around 42,000 clones, 79% seen once, with around a third in the top ten. This record comes from a study of blood T cell repertoires in COVID-19. In the study overall: The United States, Italy and Spain supplied acute and convalescent COVID-19 samples. Nucleic acid was either cDNA or gDNA, and it came from T cells, B-cell-depleted T cells, or PBMCs.

The V gene is TRBV12-3 or TRBV12-4, the J gene TRBJ1-1; D is ambiguous. The receptor comes from a woman aged 80 or over with acute or convalescent COVID-19. The sequenced material came from peripheral blood. In nucleotides, the CDR3 is TGTGCCAGCAGCCGTTTGCCGGGGTTCGAAGCTTTCTTT. It translates to CASSRLPGFEAFF.